These 9 T cell receptor beta chains were sequenced from one sample in a study of CXCR3-negative and CXCR3-positive naive CD8 T cells. Each TRB cDNA library was prepared by 5' RACE (with UMI labels). TCRdb reprocessed the 5' RACE reads, with one entry per CDR3 protein and no DNA. The specimen's table records 20,000 to 30,000 distinct CDR3 sequences. The sequencing input was naive CXCR3- CD8+ T cells from blood. Subset defined: CD45RO-CCR7+CD27+CD95- naive CD8+ T cells lacking CXCR3 (TNR3-). Receptors originate from a human donor in good health. Some clones in this sample may be carry-over from other donors' samples.

The rearrangement uses TRBV6-2 or TRBV6-3 and TRBJ2-3. The germline V gene encodes CDR1 MNHEY and CDR2 SVGEGT. The CDR3 is 13 amino acids. The CDR3 is CASSYKVTDTQYF.

The chain combines TRBV29-1 with TRBJ2-5. CDR1 and CDR2 from the germline V gene are SQVTM and ANQGSEA. The CDR3 totals 14 residues. This chain's CDR3 is CSVDSGLGQETQYF.

The rearrangement links TRBV15 to TRBJ1-2; the D call of TRBD1 rests on TCRdb alone, since no DNA is present to check it. The CDR3 length is 13 residues. Looked up from germline, CDR1 is LNHNV and CDR2 is YYDKDF (reference sequence). CDR3 loop: CATSRDDWRAYTF.

The chain uses TRBV29-1 and TRBJ2-1; TCRdb's D call of TRBD1 is untestable without DNA. CDR1 is SQVTM, CDR2 ANQGSEA, per germline. The CDR3 has 15 residues. The CDR3 here is CSVFGQGGGISEQFF.

Its frequency marks this clonotype as medium-sized. The chain has TRBV5-5 and TRBJ1-5; the TCRdb D gene call, TRBD1, has no DNA to confirm it. Germline CDR1 reads SGHKS; CDR2 reads YYEKEE (reference sequence). CDR3 length equals 15 residues. CDR3: CASSPETWGAQPQHF.

This clonotype is deemed medium-sized by its frequency. This rearrangement joins TRBV7-3 to TRBJ1-1. Germline V gene data show CDR1 as SGHTA and CDR2 as FQGTGA. The CDR3 runs 13 residues. CDR3 sequence: CASSFLLSTEAFF.

The chain combines TRBV3-1 with TRBJ2-5; TCRdb names TRBD1, which stays unverified in the absence of DNA. CDR3 length: 15 amino acids. CDR1 is LGHDT and CDR2 is YNNKEL in the germline V gene (reference sequence). Here the CDR3 reads CASSQEPPYEETQYF.

V and J are TRBV4-3 and TRBJ2-1; TCRdb designates TRBD1, a call that cannot be tested without DNA. The CDR3 has 15 residues. From germline, CDR1 is LGHNA and CDR2 YSLEER. The CDR3 sequence: CASSQVQDKYNEQFF.

The rearrangement joins TRBV28 to TRBJ2-7. CDR1 and CDR2 (germline): MDHEN, SYDVKM. The CDR3 has 14 amino acids. The CDR3 loop reads CASSQLTSSYEQYF. Drawing the rest from reference TRBV28 and TRBJ2-7, the complete variable domain is DVKVTQSSRYLVKRTGEKVFLECVQDMDHENMFWYRQDPGLGLRLIYFSYDVKMKEKGDIPEGYSVSREKKERFSLILESASTNQTSMYLCASSQLTSSYEQYFGPGTRLTVT.